This passage covers 23 T cell receptor beta chains from one sample sequenced in a study of cytotoxic CD8 clonotypes in ibrutinib-treated CLL. Assay: immunoSEQ multiplex PCR; the TCRdb copy retains only in-frame clones and omits some. The sample lists some 200,000 clones, around 72% occurring once. The material was PBMCs, obtained after 24 months of ibrutinib treatment. The origin of the receptors is a human donor with chronic lymphocytic leukemia.

V usage is TRBV4-2 and J usage is TRBJ1-2; 8 positions match TRBD1. The CDR3 length is 16 residues. CDR1 and CDR2 from the germline V gene are LGHNA and YNFKEQ. J was trimmed by 2 bases and V by 0 bases; bases with no gene match: 5. The CDR3 loop is CASSQDDRGINYGYTF. Here the CDR3 DNA reads TGTGCCAGCAGCCAAGATGACAGGGGAATCAACTATGGCTACACCTTC.

The DNA for the CDR3 is TGTGCCAGCAGTTACTCGAGAGGAGATTCCTACAATGAGCAGTTCTTC. It specifies CASSYSRGDSYNEQFF. The V gene is TRBV6-5, the J gene TRBJ2-1; the D is unclear. CDR1 and CDR2 from the germline V gene are MNHEY and SVGAGI. Trimming shortened V by 0 bases and J by 1 base, and 10 bases separated the two germline ends. The CDR3 is 16 amino acids.

The chain employs TRBV28 and TRBJ2-1; D unclear. The V end lost 2 bases, the J end lost 9 bases, and 8 bases lay between the germline ends. CDR3 length equals 12 residues. Germline V CDR1 and CDR2: MDHEN, SYDVKM. As DNA, the CDR3 is TGTGCCAGCAGTTTAGTGTTGGGTGAGCAGTTCTTC. As protein: CASSLVLGEQFF.

The rearrangement links TRBV13 to TRBJ2-7, with a possible D match to TRBD2 (5 bases). Deletions cut 2 bases from V and 5 bases from J, with 16 bases between. Germline CDR1 and CDR2: PRHDT and FYEKMQ (reference sequence). The CDR3 loop spans 15 amino acids. DNA of the CDR3: TGTGCCAGCAGCTTATATACTAGTCGGTGGGACGAGCAGTACTTC. Translated, it gives CASSLYTSRWDEQYF. Combining the CDR3 with reference TRBV13 and TRBJ2-7 gives the whole variable domain AAGVIQSPRHLIKEKRETATLKCYPIPRHDTVYWYQQGPGQDPQFLISFYEKMQSDKGSIPDRFSAQQFSDYHSELNMSSLELGDSALYFCASSLYTSRWDEQYFGPGTRLTVT.

DNA of the CDR3: TGTGCCAGCTCCCTATCGGGACAGGGAAAATTCGCTGAAGCTTTCTTT. It encodes CASSLSGQGKFAEAFF. The V and J genes are TRBV18 and TRBJ1-1, with 9 nucleotides matching TRBD1. This CDR3 contains 16 residues. Germline V gene sequence: CDR1 KGHSH, CDR2 LQKENI. Losses at the gene ends were 6 bases for V and 6 bases for J; bases not matched to a gene: 14.

V and J are TRBV5-1 and TRBJ2-3; the match to TRBD2 covers 12 bases. Trimming at V came to 0 bases and at J to 2 bases, leaving 1 base not matched to a gene. The CDR3 sequence is 16 residues long. The V gene's germline CDR1 is SGHRS and CDR2 YFSETQ. The CDR3 nucleotides read TGCGCCAGCAGCTTGGGGACTAGCGGGATCACAGATACGCAGTATTTT. Translated, it gives CASSLGTSGITDTQYF.

The chain has TRBV9 and TRBJ2-3, with D perhaps TRBD2 (5 bases). V lost 3 bases and J lost 0, with 11 bases in between. Germline values: CDR1 SGDLS, CDR2 YYNGEE. The CDR3 length is 15 residues. The CDR3 loop reads CASSGTWTSTDTQYF. The CDR3 bases are TGTGCCAGCAGCGGGACGTGGACTAGCACAGATACGCAGTATTTT.

This clone was counted between two and nine times. In DNA, the CDR3 is TGTGCCAGCAGCTTTCAACTAGCGGGAGTTGATACGCAGTATTTT. It is translated as CASSFQLAGVDTQYF. The V gene is TRBV7-9, the J gene TRBJ2-3; 11 bases are shared with TRBD2. Germline CDR1 SEHNR, CDR2 FQNEAQ (reference sequence). The trim removed 3 bases at V and 6 bases at J, leaving 5 bases unmatched. There are 15 residues in the CDR3.

The gene calls are TRBV27 and TRBJ2-7; 8 bases map to TRBD1. V trimming: 3 bases; J trimming: 0 bases; junction bases outside the gene matches: 1. This CDR3 has 14 amino acids. Germline lookup yields CDR1 MNHEY and CDR2 SMNVEV (reference sequence). CDR3 residues: CASSFTGGSYEQYF. The CDR3 DNA follows: TGTGCCAGCAGTTTTACAGGGGGCTCCTACGAGCAGTACTTC.

J is TRBJ2-7 and V is TRBV18, with 9 bases identical to TRBD2. The V segment lost 3 bases and the J segment 6 bases; nucleotides outside the gene matches: 6. The germline gives CDR1 KGHSH, CDR2 LQKENI. The CDR3 sequence is 14 residues long. Written as DNA, the CDR3 is TGTGCCAGCTCACCGCCGGGACTAGCTTCCGAGCAGTACTTC. Its translation: CASSPPGLASEQYF.

V is TRBV5-1 and J is TRBJ2-7, with D maybe TRBD1 (5 bases). Germline V gene data show CDR1 as SGHRS and CDR2 as YFSETQ. Trimming removed 1 base at V and 2 bases at J, with 16 bases between. The CDR3 sequence is 16 residues long. CDR3 coding DNA: TGCGCCAGCAGCTTGATTTGGGGCCCACTGACCTACGAGCAGTACTTC. It codes for CASSLIWGPLTYEQYF. The complete variable domain, with remaining parts taken from reference TRBV5-1 and TRBJ2-7, reads KAGVTQTPRYLIKTRGQQVTLSCSPISGHRSVSWYQQTPGQGLQFLFEYFSETQRNKGNFPGRFSGRQFSNSRSEMNVSTLELGDSALYLCASSLIWGPLTYEQYFGPGTRLTVT.

The chain is built from TRBV2 and TRBJ2-7; D unclear. With 2 bases removed from V and 1 base from J, the gap between germline ends came to 9 bases. The CDR3 has 14 residues. Germline-derived CDR1 and CDR2 are SNHLY and FYNNEI. The CDR3 spells CASSERALSYEQYF. The CDR3 bases are TGTGCCAGCAGTGAAAGGGCCCTTTCCTACGAGCAGTACTTC.

This rearrangement joins TRBV18 to TRBJ1-2, with D perhaps TRBD1 (5 bases). Trimming removed 2 bases at V and 5 bases at J, with 18 bases between. The CDR3 sequence is 16 residues long. Germline assignment: CDR1 KGHSH and CDR2 LQKENI. CDR3 nucleotide sequence: TGTGCCAGCTCACCAGGGGCGCGCTCATCCCAGTATGGCTACACCTTC. Its protein is CASSPGARSSQYGYTF.

The V and J genes are TRBV5-1 and TRBJ2-7; TRBD2 agrees at 13 bases. The CDR3 has 14 amino acids. The germline CDR1 and CDR2 sequences are SGHRS and YFSETQ. Germline trimming cut 4 bases from V and 6 bases from J; bases unmatched to any gene: 4. The CDR3 loop reads CASSTGTSGTEQYF. The CDR3 DNA reads as TGCGCCAGCAGCACCGGGACTAGCGGGACCGAGCAGTACTTC.

This chain connects TRBV4-1 to TRBJ2-7; 9 positions match TRBD2. CDR1 and CDR2 from the germline V gene are MGHRA and YSYEKL. Trimming cost V 2 bases and J 1 base; bases outside gene matches: 6. The CDR3 length is 16 residues. In nucleotides, the CDR3 is TGCGCCAGCAGCCAATTTCGGCTAGCGGGATCCTACGAGCAGTACTTC. Amino acid sequence: CASSQFRLAGSYEQYF.

V usage is TRBV4-2 and J usage is TRBJ2-7, with 9 bases lining up with TRBD1. CDR1 LGHNA and CDR2 YNFKEQ come from the germline V gene. The CDR3 is made up of 15 amino acids. V lost 1 base and J lost 12; bases outside the gene matches: 13. This chain's CDR3 is CASSQATGGARLWYF. DNA for the CDR3: TGTGCCAGCAGCCAAGCCACAGGGGGCGCGCGTTTGTGGTACTTC.

V usage is TRBV5-4 and J usage is TRBJ2-1; TRBD2 matches 7 bases. V lost 3 bases, J lost 1 base, and 10 bases stayed unmatched. The CDR3 is 17 residues long. The germline V gene has CDR1 SGHNT and CDR2 YYREEE (reference sequence). CDR3 amino acids: CASSSLLAAGSYNEQFF. CDR3 in DNA: TGTGCCAGCAGCTCCCTTTTAGCAGCGGGATCCTACAATGAGCAGTTCTTC.

The chain recombines TRBV11-2 with TRBJ2-1; 9 bases match TRBD2. The germline gives CDR1 SGHAT, CDR2 FQNNGV. J lost 5 bases, V lost 4 bases, and 15 bases had no gene match. The CDR3 is 18 amino acids. CDR3 bases: TGTGCCAGCAGCTCGGCCCCCGTGAGACTAGCGGAGGACAATGAGCAGTTCTTC. This translates into CASSSAPVRLAEDNEQFF.

The CDR3: CASSYSRTGVSYEQYF. In DNA, the CDR3 is TGTGCCAGCAGTTACTCCAGGACAGGGGTTTCCTACGAGCAGTACTTC. The gene calls are TRBV6-5 and TRBJ2-7, with 9 bases aligning to TRBD1. Germline-derived CDR1 and CDR2 are MNHEY and SVGAGI. The CDR3 sequence is 16 residues long. Germline trimming cut 0 bases from V and 1 base from J; bases unmatched to any gene: 4.

The gene calls are TRBV5-4 and TRBJ2-1; the match to TRBD2 covers 8 bases. The CDR3 is made up of 15 amino acids. CDR1 SGHNT and CDR2 YYREEE come from the germline V gene (reference sequence). J gave up 1 base and V 3 bases, and 3 bases lay outside the gene matches. CDR3 sequence reads: CASSSLAGSYNEQFF. The CDR3 DNA sequence: TGTGCCAGCAGCTCTCTAGCGGGTTCCTACAATGAGCAGTTCTTC.

The J gene is TRBJ1-4, the V gene TRBV27; 10 bases are a match to TRBD1. Germline CDR1 is MNHEY and CDR2 is SMNVEV (reference sequence). There are 16 residues in the CDR3. The trim removed 1 base at V and 5 bases at J, leaving 4 bases unmatched. The chain's CDR3 is CASSLWRGQGNEKLFF. The CDR3 DNA sequence: TGTGCCAGCAGTTTATGGCGGGGACAGGGGAATGAAAAACTGTTTTTT. The whole variable domain, filled in from reference TRBV27 and TRBJ1-4, reads EAQVTQNPRYLITVTGKKLTVTCSQNMNHEYMSWYRQDPGLGLRQIYYSMNVEVTDKGDVPEGYKVSRKEKRNFPLILESPSPNQTSLYFCASSLWRGQGNEKLFFGSGTQLSVL.

Only a few counts were recorded for this clone. The rearrangement uses TRBV7-2 and TRBJ2-1; perhaps D is TRBD1 or TRBD2 (5 bases each). Trimming removed 2 bases at V and 8 bases at J, with 10 bases between. The CDR3 is made up of 13 amino acids. CDR1 is SGHTA, CDR2 FQGNSA, per germline. CDR3 residues: CASSLRGRDEQFF. CDR3 bases: TGTGCCAGCAGCTTAAGGGGACGCGATGAGCAGTTCTTC.

This clone was seen a single time. Germline and junction disagree at one end, which may indicate a read error. The CDR3, as DNA: TGTGCTAGCAGTCGAGACGTCACAGATACGCAGTATTTT. As protein: CASSRDVTDTQYF. The rearrangement uses TRBV7-7 and TRBJ2-3; D call uncertain. Looked up from germline, CDR1 is SSHAT and CDR2 is FNYEAQ (reference sequence). This CDR3 spans 13 amino acids.